This T cell receptor (beta chain) was captured by sequencing in a study of cytomegalovirus exposure and HLA in healthy donors. Study background: In an earlier analysis, approximately 120 million unique TCR beta sequences were found from about 190 million T cells.

Points on this clone: Its antigen remains unidentified.

Overall study findings and caveats: It emerged from a later analysis that several of the most significant clusters appeared to be linked to common viral pathogens.

PCR primers comprised 60 Vbeta and 13 Jbeta primers. Here immunoSEQ multiplex PCR was the method, and the copy in TCRdb shows in-frame clones only, minus some. The sample has fewer than 100,000 clones; 79% are singletons. Specimen: PBMCs. The receptor was derived from a woman aged 40 to 50 in good health and CMV-seronegative.

DNA for the CDR3: TGTGCCAGCAGTTTAATCGGCGGGACTAGCTCATTTATACTCCGGGGGGCCAACGTCCTGACTTTC. Its translation is CASSLIGGTSSFILRGANVLTF. The V gene is TRBV27, the J gene TRBJ2-6, with 9 positions matching TRBD2. The CDR3 loop spans 22 amino acids. The V gene end was trimmed by 2 bases and the J gene end by 4 bases; junction bases not matched to a gene: 21. Germline V lookup: CDR1 MNHEY, CDR2 SMNVEV (reference sequence). Full variable domain (rest looked up from reference TRBV27 and TRBJ2-6): EAQVTQNPRYLITVTGKKLTVTCSQNMNHEYMSWYRQDPGLGLRQIYYSMNVEVTDKGDVPEGYKVSRKEKRNFPLILESPSPNQTSLYFCASSLIGGTSSFILRGANVLTFGAGSRLTVL.